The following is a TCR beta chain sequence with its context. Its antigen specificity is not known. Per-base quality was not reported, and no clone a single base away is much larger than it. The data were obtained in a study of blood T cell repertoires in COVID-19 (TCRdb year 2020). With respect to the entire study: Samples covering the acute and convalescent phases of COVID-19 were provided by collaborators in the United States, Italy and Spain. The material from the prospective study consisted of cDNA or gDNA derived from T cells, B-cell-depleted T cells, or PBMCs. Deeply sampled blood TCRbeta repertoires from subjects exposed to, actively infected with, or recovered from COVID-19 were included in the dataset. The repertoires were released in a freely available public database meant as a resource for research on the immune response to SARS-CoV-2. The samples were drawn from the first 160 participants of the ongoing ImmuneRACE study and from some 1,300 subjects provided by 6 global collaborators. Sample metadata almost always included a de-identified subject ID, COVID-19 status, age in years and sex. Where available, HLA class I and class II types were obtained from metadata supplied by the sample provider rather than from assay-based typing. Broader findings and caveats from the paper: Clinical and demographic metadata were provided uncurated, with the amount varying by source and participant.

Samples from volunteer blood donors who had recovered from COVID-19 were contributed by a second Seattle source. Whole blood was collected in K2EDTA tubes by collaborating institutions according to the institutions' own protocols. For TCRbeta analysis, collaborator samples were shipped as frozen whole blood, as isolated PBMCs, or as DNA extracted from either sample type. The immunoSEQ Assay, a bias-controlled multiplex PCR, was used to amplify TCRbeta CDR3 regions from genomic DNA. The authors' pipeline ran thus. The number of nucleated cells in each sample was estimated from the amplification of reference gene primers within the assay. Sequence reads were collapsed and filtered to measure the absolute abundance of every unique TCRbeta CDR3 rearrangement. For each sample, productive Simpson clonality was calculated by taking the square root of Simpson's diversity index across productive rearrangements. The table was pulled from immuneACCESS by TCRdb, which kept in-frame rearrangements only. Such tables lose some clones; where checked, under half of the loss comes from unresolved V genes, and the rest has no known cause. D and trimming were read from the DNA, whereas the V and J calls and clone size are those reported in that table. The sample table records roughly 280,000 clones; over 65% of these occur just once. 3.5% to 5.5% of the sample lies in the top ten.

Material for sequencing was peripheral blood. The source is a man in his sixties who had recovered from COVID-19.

The CDR3 region has the sequence CASSESRQYYGYTF. The nucleotides read TGTGCCAGCAGTGAATCGAGACAGTACTATGGCTACACCTTC. The rearranged chain carries TRBV6-1 and TRBJ1-2; TRBD1 is possibly the D segment (5 matching bases). A distance of 10 bases separates the germline ends of V and J, which lose 2 bases and 3 bases respectively. In the germline V gene, CDR1 corresponds to MNHNS and CDR2 to SASEGT. From the cysteine through the phenylalanine, the CDR3 covers 14 amino acids. This entry keeps only the CDR3 DNA: 42 bases, framed from base 1.